Included here is one TCR beta chain sequence, with context. It lacks a known antigen. The input lacks base qualities; no much larger clone sits a single base away. Whole blood was collected in K2EDTA tubes by collaborating institutions according to the institutions' own protocols. For TCRbeta analysis, collaborator samples were shipped as frozen whole blood, as isolated PBMCs, or as DNA extracted from either sample type. Based on the germline V gene, the CDR1 and CDR2 sequences are LGHNA and YSLEER. The CDR3 runs 15 amino acids, cysteine and phenylalanine included. The entry retains the CDR3 DNA only, 45 bases that are in frame from base 1. The junction carries 9 bases between V and J, which are trimmed by 0 bases and 3 bases respectively. This entry is derived from a study of blood T cell repertoires in COVID-19 (dated by TCRdb to the early 2020s). Some background on the complete study: Samples covering the acute and convalescent phases of COVID-19 were provided by collaborators in the United States, Italy and Spain. The material from the prospective study consisted of cDNA or gDNA derived from T cells, B-cell-depleted T cells, or PBMCs. The dataset comprised deeply sampled blood TCRbeta repertoires from subjects exposed to, actively infected with, or recovered from COVID-19. The repertoires were made available in a free public database intended to serve as a resource for research on the immune response to SARS-CoV-2. The samples were drawn from the first 160 participants of the ongoing ImmuneRACE study and from 1,254 subjects provided by 6 global collaborators. Nearly every sample came with metadata listing a de-identified subject ID, COVID-19 status, age in years and sex. Where available, HLA class I and class II types were obtained from metadata supplied by the sample provider rather than from assay-based typing. Findings and caveats that apply to the study as a whole: The quantity of clinical and demographic metadata differed by source and by participant and was supplied without curation.

The immunoSEQ Assay, a bias-controlled multiplex PCR, was used to amplify TCRbeta CDR3 regions from genomic DNA. The authors' pipeline ran thus. Nucleated cell counts per sample were estimated from amplification of reference gene primers within the assay. Sequence reads were collapsed and filtered to measure the absolute abundance of every unique TCRbeta CDR3 rearrangement. Productive Simpson clonality was computed per sample as the square root of Simpson's diversity index over productive rearrangements. TCRdb re-hosts the immuneACCESS table, in-frame sequences only. Its copies lack some clones; in the studies checked, an unresolved V gene accounts for under half of them, and the cause for the rest is not known. The V and J calls and clone size were taken over from that table, and D and trimming were inferred from the DNA. In this sample the table shows 95,000 to 150,000 clones, more than 80% of which occur a single time. The top ten constitute approximately 4.2% of the sample.

This receptor chain uses TRBV4-3 and TRBJ1-5; no D gene is confidently identified. The specimen was peripheral blood. The sequence was obtained from a man in his forties or fifties with acute or convalescent COVID-19. Here the CDR3 is given as CASSQELRVNQPQHF. The nucleotides read TGCGCCAGCAGCCAAGAATTAAGAGTCAATCAGCCCCAGCATTTT.